This TCR beta chain was identified during a study of cytomegalovirus exposure and HLA in healthy donors. The study, taken as a whole, reports: For TCR beta chains, V- and J-gene trimming was later linked to a missense DCLRE1C variant. Among the CMV-associated chains, a few were confirmed in vitro as specific for CMV antigens. Association of 16,951 TCR beta sequences with HLA alleles was found at 0.05 false discovery rate in a later analysis. Accurate predictions that matched the HLA-A and HLA-B alleles of most subjects were reportedly made from TCR beta sequences.

The PCR ran on 60 Vbeta and 13 Jbeta primers. The data were produced by immunoSEQ multiplex PCR, yet TCRdb's version contains in-frame clones alone and is incomplete. The profile shows some 150,000 clones, around three fifths of them singletons. CDR1 SEHNR and CDR2 FQNEAQ come from the germline V gene (reference sequence). The CDR3 extends over 14 amino acids. The germline V and J ends were trimmed by 3 bases and 2 bases, with 11 bases remaining between them. Note on this clone: Its matching antigen is unknown.

The clonotype originates from a woman in her twenties or thirties in good health and CMV-seropositive. Input material: PBMCs. The chain recombines TRBV7-9 with TRBJ2-7; D is undetermined. In DNA, the CDR3 is TGTGCCAGCAGCTTGCCCACATACCCCTACGAGCAGTACTTC. This codes for CASSLPTYPYEQYF.